This T cell receptor beta chain originates from a study of T cell responses to AZD1222 COVID-19 vaccine. The CDR3 is made up of 14 amino acids. Trimming cost V 5 bases and J 5 bases; bases outside gene matches: 3. CDR1 and CDR2 (germline): LGHDT, YNNKEL (reference sequence). Libraries were prepared by immunoSEQ multiplex PCR; TCRdb keeps only in-frame clonotypes and omits some of them. The sample contains 55,000 to 80,000 clones, 65% to 80% of which appear only once. The chain combines TRBV3-1 (or the pseudogene TRBV3-2) with TRBJ1-6, with 7 bases identical to TRBD1. This clonotype originated in an adult in good health. The source material was peripheral blood, sampled on day 0 of AZD1222 vaccination. The CDR3 loop is CASSYTGDNSPLHF. The CDR3 DNA is TGTGCCAGCAGCTACACAGGGGATAATTCACCCCTCCACTTT.